Sequencing of this T cell receptor (beta chain) was carried out in a study of blood T cells in healthy people across ages. Study outcomes and limitations: With donor CMV status unknown, expanded clonotype changes were possibly confounded. PBMCs went unsorted, and a conclusive naive versus antigen-experienced comparison was therefore prevented.

There are many counts of this clonotype. The antigen is unknown. Per sample, a minimum of 6.5 million PBMCs were isolated. V shed 2 bases and J shed 9 bases, with 5 bases lying between them. The CDR3 loop spans 11 amino acids. CDR1 and CDR2 (germline): PRHDT, FYEKMQ (reference sequence). A J-beta primer mix and a sample-barcoded 5' primer were used in a second PCR of roughly 7 to 12 cycles. TCRdb fed the 5' RACE reads into MiXCR, producing one record per CDR3 protein. The table includes over 500,000 distinct CDR3 sequences, roughly half detected once. Specimen: blood. The chain couples TRBV13 to TRBJ2-1; D might be TRBD1 (5 bases). This receptor was obtained from a woman older than 75 in good health. The CDR3 DNA follows: TGTGCCAGCAGCTTACAGGGTGAGCAGTTCTTC. Amino acid sequence: CASSLQGEQFF.